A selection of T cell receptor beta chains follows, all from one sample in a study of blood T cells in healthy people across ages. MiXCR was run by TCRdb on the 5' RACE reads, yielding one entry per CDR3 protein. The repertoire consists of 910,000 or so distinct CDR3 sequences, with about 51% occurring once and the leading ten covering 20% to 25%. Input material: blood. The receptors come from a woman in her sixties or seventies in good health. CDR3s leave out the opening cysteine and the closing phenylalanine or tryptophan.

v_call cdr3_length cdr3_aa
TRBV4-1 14 ASSQDPSANYNEQF
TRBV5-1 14 ASSAGLASAGSPLH
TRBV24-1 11 ATSDYSGYEQY
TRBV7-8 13 ASSSSTGHAYGYT
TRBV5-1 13 ASSLAMGRTCEQY
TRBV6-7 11 AIMDRIPQPQH
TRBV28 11 ASSFHVKNIQY
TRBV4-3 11 ASRRDRDEKLF
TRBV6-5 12 ASSRDTSTDTQY
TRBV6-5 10 ASAQGNTEAF
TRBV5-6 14 ASSPGTGGASDTQY
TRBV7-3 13 ASSLGPPGTDTQY
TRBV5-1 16 ASSLGPRTSAASNEQF
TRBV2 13 ATDRGAPVGYGYT
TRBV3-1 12 ASALRPSVYEQY
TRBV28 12 ASSSKREFDEQY
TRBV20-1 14 SARDYGAARAHGYT
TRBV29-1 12 SVEGPLSYSEQF
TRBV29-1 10 CVMTFYNEQF
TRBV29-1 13 SAKTRLSGANVLT
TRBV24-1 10 ATSGGPYEQF
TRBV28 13 ASSTYSGSSYEQY
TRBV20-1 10 SAQDRAYGYT
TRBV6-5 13 ASSYARGANQPQH
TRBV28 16 ASTVRGRQIRVSEKLF
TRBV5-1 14 ASSLEGRARTDTQY
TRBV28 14 ASSLWGSPQGETQY
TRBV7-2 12 ASTPRRGTDTQY
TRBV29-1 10 SVLVKDYGYT
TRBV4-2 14 ASSGRQGPNTGELF